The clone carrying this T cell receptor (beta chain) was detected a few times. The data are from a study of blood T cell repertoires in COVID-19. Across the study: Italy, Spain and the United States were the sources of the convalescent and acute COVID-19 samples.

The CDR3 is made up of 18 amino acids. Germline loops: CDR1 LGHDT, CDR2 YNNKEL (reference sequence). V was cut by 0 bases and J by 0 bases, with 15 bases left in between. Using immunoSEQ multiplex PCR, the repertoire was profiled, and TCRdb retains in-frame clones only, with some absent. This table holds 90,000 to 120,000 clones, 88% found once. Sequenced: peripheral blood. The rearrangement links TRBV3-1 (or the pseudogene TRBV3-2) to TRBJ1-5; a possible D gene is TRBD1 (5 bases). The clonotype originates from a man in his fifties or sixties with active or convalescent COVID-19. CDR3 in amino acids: CASSQDEGGDYSNQPQHF. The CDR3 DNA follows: TGTGCCAGCAGCCAAGATGAAGGAGGGGATTATAGCAATCAGCCCCAGCATTTT.